This T cell receptor beta chain was identified in a study of memory CD4+ T cells and cytomegalovirus serostatus. Study observations and caveats: Of roughly 180 reported CMV TCRbeta sequences, 65 to 85 were found in memory CD4+ repertoires.

A note on this clone: What it recognizes is unknown.

The CDR3 extends over 13 amino acids. CDR1 and CDR2 (germline): SGHKS, YYEKEE (reference sequence). V was trimmed by 3 bases and J by 2 bases, leaving 8 bases between them. The sort gate was single viable CD3+CD4+CD8-CD45RO+ cells for memory CD4+ T cells. Serum IgG to CMV pp150, pp28, p38 and p52 defined serostatus. Data came from immunoSEQ multiplex PCR; TCRdb stores just in-frame clones and leaves some out. Among around 33,000 clones listed, approximately 76% were seen once. Material for sequencing was memory CD4+ T cells from blood. V is TRBV5-5 and J is TRBJ1-2; D ambiguous. The TCR was taken from an adult in good health and CMV-seronegative. Some clones in this sample may be carry-over from other donors' samples. CDR3 coding DNA: TGTGCCAGCAGCTCTACAGCCAACTATGGCTACACCTTC. Its translation is CASSSTANYGYTF.